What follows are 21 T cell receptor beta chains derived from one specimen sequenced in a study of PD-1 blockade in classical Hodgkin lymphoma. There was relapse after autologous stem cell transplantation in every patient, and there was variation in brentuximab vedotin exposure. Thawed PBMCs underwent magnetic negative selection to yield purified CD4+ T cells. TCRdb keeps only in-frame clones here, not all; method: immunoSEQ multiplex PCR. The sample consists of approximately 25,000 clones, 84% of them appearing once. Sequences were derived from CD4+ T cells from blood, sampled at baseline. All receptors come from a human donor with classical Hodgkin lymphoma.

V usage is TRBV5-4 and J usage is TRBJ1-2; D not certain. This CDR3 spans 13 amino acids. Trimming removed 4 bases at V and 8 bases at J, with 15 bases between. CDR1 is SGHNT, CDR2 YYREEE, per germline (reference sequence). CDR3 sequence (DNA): TGTGCCAGCAGCATTGATGAGAGAGGAGGCTACACCTTC. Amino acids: CASSIDERGGYTF.

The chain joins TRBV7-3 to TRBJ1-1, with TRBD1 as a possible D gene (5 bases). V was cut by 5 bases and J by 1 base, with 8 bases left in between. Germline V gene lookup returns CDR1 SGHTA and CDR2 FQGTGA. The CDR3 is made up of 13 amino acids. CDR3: CASSHGGNTEAFF. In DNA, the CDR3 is TGTGCCAGCAGCCATGGGGGGAACACTGAAGCTTTCTTT.

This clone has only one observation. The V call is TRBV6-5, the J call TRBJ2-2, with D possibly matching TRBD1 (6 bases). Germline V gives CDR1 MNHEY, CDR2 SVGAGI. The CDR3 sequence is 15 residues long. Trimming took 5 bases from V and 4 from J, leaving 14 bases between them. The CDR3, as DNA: TGTGCCAGCAGTCGGTCGACAGGCCCCACCGGGGAGCTGTTTTTT. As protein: CASSRSTGPTGELFF.

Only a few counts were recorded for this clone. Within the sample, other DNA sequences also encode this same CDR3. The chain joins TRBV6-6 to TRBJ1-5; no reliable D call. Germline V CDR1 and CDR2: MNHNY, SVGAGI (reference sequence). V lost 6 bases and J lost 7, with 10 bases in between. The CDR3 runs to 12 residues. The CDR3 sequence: CASSPVGQPQHF. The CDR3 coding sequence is TGTGCCAGCAGCCCGGTAGGACAGCCCCAGCATTTT.

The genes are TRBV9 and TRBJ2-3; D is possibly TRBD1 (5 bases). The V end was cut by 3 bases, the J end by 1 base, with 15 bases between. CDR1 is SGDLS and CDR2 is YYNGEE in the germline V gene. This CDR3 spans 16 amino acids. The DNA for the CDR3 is TGTGCCAGCAGCGCCTTCGATATAGGGGGCACAGATACGCAGTATTTT. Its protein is CASSAFDIGGTDTQYF.

The CDR3 sequence is CASSLTQGGNEQFF. The CDR3 DNA sequence: TGTGCCAGCAGTTTAACCCAGGGGGGTAATGAGCAGTTCTTC. The genes are TRBV28 and TRBJ2-1, with D possibly matching TRBD1 (7 bases). CDR1 and CDR2 (germline): MDHEN, SYDVKM. This CDR3 is built from 14 residues. The V end was cut by 2 bases, the J end by 7 bases, with 12 bases between.

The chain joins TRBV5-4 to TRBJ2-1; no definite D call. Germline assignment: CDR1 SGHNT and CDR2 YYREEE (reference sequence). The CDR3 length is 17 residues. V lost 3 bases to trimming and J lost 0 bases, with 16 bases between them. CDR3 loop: CASSYSPGANSYNEQFF. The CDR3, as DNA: TGTGCCAGCAGCTATTCCCCCGGCGCAAACTCCTACAATGAGCAGTTCTTC.

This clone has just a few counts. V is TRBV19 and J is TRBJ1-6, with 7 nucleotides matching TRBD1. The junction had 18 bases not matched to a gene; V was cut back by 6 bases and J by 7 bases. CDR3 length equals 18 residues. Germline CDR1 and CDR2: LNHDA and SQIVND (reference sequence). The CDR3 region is CASSPGPGQQVVNSPLHF. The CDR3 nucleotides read TGTGCCAGTAGCCCGGGCCCGGGACAGCAGGTGGTCAATTCACCCCTCCACTTT.

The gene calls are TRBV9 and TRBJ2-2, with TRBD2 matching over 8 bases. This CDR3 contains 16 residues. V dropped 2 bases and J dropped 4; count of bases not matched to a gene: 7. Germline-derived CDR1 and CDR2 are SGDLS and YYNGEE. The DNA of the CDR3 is TGTGCCAGCAGCGTTTCCGGGGGGGCCGTCACCGGGGAGCTGTTTTTT. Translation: CASSVSGGAVTGELFF.

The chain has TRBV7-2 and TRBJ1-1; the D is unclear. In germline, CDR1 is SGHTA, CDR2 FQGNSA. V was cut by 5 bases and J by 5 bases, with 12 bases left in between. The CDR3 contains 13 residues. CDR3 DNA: TGTGCCAGCAGCAACCGTATCAAGACTGAAGCTTTCTTT. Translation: CASSNRIKTEAFF.

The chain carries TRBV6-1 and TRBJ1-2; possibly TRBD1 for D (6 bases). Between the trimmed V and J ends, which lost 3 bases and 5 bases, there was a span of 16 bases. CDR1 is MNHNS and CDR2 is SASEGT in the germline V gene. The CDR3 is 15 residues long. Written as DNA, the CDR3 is TGTGCCAGCAGTGATCAAGGGGGAGGTGGGTATGGCTACACCTTC. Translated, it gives CASSDQGGGGYGYTF.

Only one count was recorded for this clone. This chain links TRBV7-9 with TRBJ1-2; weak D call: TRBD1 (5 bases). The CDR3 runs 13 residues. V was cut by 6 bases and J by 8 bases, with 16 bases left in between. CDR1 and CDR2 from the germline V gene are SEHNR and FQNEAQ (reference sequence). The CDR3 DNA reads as TGTGCCAGCAGGGGTGATGCGGGGGAAGGCTACACCTTC. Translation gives CASRGDAGEGYTF.

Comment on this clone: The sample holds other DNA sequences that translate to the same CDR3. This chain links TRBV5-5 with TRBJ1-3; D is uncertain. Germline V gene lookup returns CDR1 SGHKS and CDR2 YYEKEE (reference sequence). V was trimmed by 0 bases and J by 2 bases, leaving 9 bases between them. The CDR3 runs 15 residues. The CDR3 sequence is CASSLGWGTGNTIYF. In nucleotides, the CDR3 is TGTGCCAGCAGCTTGGGATGGGGAACTGGAAACACCATATATTTT.

The CDR3 loop is CASSLYSTEAFF. CDR3 sequence (DNA): TGTGCCAGCAGCCTATATAGTACTGAAGCTTTCTTT. The chain has TRBV11-2 and TRBJ1-1; unclear D gene. V was shortened by 5 bases and J by 5 bases, with 9 bases between the two germline ends. Germline lookup yields CDR1 SGHAT and CDR2 FQNNGV. The CDR3 is made up of 12 amino acids.

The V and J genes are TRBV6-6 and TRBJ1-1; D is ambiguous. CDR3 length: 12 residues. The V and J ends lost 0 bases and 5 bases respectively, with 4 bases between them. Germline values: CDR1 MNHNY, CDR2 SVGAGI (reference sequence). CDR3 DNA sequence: TGTGCCAGCAGTTACTCGGTTACTGAAGCTTTCTTT. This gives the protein CASSYSVTEAFF.

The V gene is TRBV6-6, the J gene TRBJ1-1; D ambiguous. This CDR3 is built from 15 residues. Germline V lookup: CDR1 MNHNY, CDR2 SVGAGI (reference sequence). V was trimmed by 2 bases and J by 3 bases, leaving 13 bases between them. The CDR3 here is CASSYASNSYTEAFF. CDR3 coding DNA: TGTGCCAGCAGTTACGCGTCTAATTCTTACACTGAAGCTTTCTTT.

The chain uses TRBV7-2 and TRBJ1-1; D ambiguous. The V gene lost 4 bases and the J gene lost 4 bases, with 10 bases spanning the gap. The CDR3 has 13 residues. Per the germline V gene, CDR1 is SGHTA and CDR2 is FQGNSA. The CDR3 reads CASSSGRRTEAFF. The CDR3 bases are TGTGCCAGCAGCTCCGGAAGGCGCACTGAAGCTTTCTTT.

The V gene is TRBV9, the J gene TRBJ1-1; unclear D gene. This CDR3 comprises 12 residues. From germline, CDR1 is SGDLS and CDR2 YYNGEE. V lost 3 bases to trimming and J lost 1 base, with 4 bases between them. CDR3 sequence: CASSGQNTEAFF. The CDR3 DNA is TGTGCCAGCAGCGGCCAGAACACTGAAGCTTTCTTT.

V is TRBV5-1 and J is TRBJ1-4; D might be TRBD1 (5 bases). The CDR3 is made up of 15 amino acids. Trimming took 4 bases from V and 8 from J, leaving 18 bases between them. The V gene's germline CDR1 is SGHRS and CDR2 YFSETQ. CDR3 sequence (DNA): TGCGCCAGCAGCATCGGACACGCCGATCTGGAAAAACTGTTTTTT. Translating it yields CASSIGHADLEKLFF.

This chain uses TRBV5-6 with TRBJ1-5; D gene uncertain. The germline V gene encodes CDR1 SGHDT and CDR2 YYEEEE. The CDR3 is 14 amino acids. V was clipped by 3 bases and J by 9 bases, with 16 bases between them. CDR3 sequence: CASSSYNRERPQHF. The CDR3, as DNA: TGTGCCAGCAGCTCTTATAACCGTGAAAGGCCCCAGCATTTT.

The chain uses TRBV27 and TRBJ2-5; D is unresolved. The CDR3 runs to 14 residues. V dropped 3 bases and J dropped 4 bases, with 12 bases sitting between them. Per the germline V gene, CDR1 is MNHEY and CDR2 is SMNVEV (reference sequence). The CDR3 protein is CASSFSTRLETQYF. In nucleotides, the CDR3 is TGTGCCAGCAGTTTTTCGACCAGACTAGAGACCCAGTACTTC.